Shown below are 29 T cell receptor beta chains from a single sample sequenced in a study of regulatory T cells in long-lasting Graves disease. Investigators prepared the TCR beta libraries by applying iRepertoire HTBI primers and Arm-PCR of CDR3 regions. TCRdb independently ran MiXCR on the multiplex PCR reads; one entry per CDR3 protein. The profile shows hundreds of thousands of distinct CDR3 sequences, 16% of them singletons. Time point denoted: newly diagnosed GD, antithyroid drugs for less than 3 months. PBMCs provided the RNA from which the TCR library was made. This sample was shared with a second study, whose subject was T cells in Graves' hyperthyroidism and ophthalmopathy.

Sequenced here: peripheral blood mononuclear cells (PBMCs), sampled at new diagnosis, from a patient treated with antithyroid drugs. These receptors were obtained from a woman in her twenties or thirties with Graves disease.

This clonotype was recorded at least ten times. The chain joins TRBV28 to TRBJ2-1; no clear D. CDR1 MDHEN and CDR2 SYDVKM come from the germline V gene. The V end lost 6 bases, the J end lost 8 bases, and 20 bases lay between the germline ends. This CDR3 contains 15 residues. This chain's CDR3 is CASSPSEFSSDEQFF. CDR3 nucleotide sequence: TGTGCCAGCAGCCCATCCGAGTTCTCCTCGGATGAGCAGTTCTTC.

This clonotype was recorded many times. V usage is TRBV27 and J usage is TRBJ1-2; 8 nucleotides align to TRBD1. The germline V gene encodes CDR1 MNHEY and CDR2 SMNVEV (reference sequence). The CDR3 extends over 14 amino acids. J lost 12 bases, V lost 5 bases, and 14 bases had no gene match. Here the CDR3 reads CASSPDRGAPLDTF. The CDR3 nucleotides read TGTGCCAGCAGTCCCGACAGGGGCGCACCGTTGGACACCTTC.

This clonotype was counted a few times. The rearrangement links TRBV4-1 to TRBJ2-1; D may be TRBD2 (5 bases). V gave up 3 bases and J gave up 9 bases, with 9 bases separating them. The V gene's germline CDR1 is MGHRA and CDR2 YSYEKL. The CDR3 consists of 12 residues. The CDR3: CASSQGRGEQFF. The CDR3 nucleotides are TGCGCCAGCAGCCAGGGTCGGGGTGAGCAGTTCTTC.

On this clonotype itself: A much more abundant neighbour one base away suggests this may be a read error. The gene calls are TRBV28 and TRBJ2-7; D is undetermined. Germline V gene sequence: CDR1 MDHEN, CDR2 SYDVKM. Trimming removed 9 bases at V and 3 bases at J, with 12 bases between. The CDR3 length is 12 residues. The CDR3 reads CARTTDFYEQYF. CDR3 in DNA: TGTGCCAGAACTACGGATTTCTACGAGCAGTACTTC.

The CDR3: CSVSFQLAAGEAGELFF. The DNA for the CDR3 is TGCAGCGTCTCATTCCAGCTGGCGGCAGGGGAAGCTGGGGAGCTGTTTTTT. The V gene is TRBV29-1, the J gene TRBJ2-2, with a weak D call TRBD1 (6 bases). The CDR3 runs 17 residues. V was clipped by 6 bases and J by 8 bases, with 28 bases between them. Germline V gives CDR1 SQVTM, CDR2 ANQGSEA.

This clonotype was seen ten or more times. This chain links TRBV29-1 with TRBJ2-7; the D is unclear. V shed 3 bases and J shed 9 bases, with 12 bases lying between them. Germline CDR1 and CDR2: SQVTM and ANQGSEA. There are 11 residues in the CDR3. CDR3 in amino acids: CSVERQNGQYF. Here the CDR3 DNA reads TGCAGCGTTGAGAGACAAAACGGGCAGTACTTC.

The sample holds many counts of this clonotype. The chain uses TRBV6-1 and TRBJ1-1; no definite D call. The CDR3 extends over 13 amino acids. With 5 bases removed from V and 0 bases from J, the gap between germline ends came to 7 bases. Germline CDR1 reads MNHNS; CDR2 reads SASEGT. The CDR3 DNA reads TGTGCCAGCAGTCCGCTCATGAACACTGAAGCTTTCTTT. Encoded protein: CASSPLMNTEAFF.

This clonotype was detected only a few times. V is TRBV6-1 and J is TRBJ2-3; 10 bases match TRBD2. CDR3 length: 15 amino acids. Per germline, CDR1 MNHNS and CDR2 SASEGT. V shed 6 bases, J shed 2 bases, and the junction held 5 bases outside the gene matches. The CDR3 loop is CASRLLAGITDTQYF. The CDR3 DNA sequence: TGTGCCAGCAGACTACTAGCGGGGATCACAGATACGCAGTATTTT.

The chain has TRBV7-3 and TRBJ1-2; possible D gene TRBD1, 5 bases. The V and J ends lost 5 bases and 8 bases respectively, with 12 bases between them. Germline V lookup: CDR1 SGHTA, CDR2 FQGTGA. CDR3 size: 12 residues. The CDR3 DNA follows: TGTGCCAGCAGCCCTGCGGGGGGAGGCTACACCTTC. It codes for CASSPAGGGYTF. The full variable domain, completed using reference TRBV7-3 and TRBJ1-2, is GAGVSQTPSNKVTEKGKYVELRCDPISGHTALYWYRQSLGQGPEFLIYFQGTGAADDSGLPNDRFFAVRPEGSVSTLKIQRTERGDSAVYLCASSPAGGGYTFGSGTRLTVV.

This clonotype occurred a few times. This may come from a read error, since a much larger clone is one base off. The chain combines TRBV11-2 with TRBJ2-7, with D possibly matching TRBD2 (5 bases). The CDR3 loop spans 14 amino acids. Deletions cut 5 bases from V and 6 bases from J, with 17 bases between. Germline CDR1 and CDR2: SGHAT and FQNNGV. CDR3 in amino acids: CASSQDLGRAEQYF. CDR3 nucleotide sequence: TGTGCCAGCAGCCAAGATCTCGGGCGGGCCGAGCAGTACTTC.

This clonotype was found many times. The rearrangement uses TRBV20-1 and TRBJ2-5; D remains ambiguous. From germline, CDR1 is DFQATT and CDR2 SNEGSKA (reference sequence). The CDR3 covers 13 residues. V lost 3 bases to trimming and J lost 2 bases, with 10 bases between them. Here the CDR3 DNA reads TGCAGTGCTAGTGTCCCAGCTCAAGAGACCCAGTACTTC. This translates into CSASVPAQETQYF.

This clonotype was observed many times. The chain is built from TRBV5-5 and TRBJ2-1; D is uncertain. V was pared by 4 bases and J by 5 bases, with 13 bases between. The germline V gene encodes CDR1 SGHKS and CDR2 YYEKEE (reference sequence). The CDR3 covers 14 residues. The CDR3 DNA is TGTGCCAGCAGCCCCCCAGTGGTAAACAATGAGCAGTTCTTC. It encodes CASSPPVVNNEQFF. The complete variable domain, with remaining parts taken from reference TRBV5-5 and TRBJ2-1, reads DAGVTQSPTHLIKTRGQQVTLRCSPISGHKSVSWYQQVLGQGPQFIFQYYEKEERGRGNFPDRFSARQFPNYSSELNVNALLLGDSALYLCASSPPVVNNEQFFGPGTRLTVL.

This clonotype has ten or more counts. Here the CDR3 DNA reads TGTGCCAGCAGTGTGCGGTCAGGGGGCTACAATGAGCAGTTCTTC. This encodes CASSVRSGGYNEQFF. The rearrangement joins TRBV2 to TRBJ2-1; 7 positions agree with TRBD1. The trim removed 4 bases at V and 3 bases at J, leaving 6 bases unmatched. Germline V lookup: CDR1 SNHLY, CDR2 FYNNEI. The CDR3 consists of 15 residues.

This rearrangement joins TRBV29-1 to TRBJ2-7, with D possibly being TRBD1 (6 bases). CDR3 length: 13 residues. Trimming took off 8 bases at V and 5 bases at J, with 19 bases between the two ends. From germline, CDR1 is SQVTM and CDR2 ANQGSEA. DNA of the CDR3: TGCAGCCCGAACAGGGTAGGTAACAACGAGCAGTACTTC. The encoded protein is CSPNRVGNNEQYF.

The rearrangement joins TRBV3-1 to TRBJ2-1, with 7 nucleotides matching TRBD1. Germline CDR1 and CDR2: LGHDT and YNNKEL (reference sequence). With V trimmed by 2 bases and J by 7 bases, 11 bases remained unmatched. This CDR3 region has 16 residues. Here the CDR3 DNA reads TGTGCCAGCAGCCAACGGACAGGCAATCGTGGGAATGAGCAGTTCTTC. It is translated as CASSQRTGNRGNEQFF.

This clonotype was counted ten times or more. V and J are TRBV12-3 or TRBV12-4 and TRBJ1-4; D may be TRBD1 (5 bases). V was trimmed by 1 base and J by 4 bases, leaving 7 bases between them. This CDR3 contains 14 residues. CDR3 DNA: TGTGCCAGCAGTTTAGGGACACTTAATGAAAAACTGTTTTTT. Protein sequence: CASSLGTLNEKLFF.

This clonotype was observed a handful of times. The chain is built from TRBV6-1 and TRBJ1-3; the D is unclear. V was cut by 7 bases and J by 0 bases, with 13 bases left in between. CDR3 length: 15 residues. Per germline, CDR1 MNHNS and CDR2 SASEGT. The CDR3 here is CASKDTISSGNTIYF. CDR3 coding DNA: TGTGCCAGCAAAGACACCATAAGCTCTGGAAACACCATATATTTT.

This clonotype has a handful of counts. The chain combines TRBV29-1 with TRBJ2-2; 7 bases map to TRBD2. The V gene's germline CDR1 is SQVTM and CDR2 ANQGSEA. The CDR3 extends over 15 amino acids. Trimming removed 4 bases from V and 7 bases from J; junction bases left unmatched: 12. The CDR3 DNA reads TGCAGCGTTGGATTCCTGGCGGGAGCTTTCGGGGAGCTGTTTTTT. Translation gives CSVGFLAGAFGELFF.

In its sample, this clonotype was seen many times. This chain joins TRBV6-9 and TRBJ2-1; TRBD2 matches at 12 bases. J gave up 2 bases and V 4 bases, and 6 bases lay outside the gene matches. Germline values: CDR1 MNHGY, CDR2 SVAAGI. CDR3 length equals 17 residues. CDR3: CASSSGGLAGTYNEQFF. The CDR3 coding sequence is TGTGCCAGCAGTTCTGGAGGACTAGCGGGAACCTACAATGAGCAGTTCTTC.

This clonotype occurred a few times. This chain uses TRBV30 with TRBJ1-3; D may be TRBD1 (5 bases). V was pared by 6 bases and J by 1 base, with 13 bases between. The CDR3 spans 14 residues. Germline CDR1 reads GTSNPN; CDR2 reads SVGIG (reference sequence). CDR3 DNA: TGTGCCTGTAGTAGGGGAGGGTCTGGAAACACCATATATTTT. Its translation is CACSRGGSGNTIYF.

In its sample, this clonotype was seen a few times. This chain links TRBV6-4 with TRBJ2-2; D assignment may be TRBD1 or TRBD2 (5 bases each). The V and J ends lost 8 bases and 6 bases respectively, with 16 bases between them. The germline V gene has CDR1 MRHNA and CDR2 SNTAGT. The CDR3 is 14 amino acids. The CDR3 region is CASHPSEGSGELFF. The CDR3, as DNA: TGTGCCAGCCATCCAAGTGAGGGGTCCGGGGAGCTGTTTTTT.

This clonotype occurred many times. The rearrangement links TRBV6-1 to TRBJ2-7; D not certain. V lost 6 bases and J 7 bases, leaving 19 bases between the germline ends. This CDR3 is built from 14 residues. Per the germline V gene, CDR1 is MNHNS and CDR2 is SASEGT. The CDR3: CASSPSSIGLEQYF. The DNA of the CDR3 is TGTGCCAGCAGCCCTAGTTCCATTGGGTTGGAGCAGTACTTC.

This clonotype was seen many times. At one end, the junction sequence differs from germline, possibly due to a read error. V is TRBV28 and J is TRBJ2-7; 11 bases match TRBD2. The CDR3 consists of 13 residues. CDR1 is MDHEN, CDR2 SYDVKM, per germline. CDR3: CASGILAGGPRNF. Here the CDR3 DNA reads TGTGCCAGCGGGATTTTAGCGGGAGGGCCCCGTAACTTC.

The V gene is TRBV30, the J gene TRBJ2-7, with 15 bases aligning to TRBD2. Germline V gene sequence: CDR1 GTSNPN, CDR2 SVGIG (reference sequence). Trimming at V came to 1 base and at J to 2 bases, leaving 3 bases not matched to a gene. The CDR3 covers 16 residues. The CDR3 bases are TGTGCCTGGAGTGCGGGACTAGCGGGAGGACCCTACGAGCAGTACTTC. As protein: CAWSAGLAGGPYEQYF.

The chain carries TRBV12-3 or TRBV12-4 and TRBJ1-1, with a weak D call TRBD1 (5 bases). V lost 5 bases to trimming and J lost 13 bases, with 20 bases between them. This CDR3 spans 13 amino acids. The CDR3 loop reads CASSPRTDRRDFF. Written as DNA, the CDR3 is TGTGCCAGCAGTCCCCGGACCGACAGAAGGGATTTCTTT.

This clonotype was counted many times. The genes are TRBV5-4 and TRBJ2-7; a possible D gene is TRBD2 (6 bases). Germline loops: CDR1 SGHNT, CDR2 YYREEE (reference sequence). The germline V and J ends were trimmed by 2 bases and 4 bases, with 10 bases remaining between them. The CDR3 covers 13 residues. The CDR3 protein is CASSFAGPYEQYF. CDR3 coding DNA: TGTGCCAGCAGCTTCGCGGGACCGTACGAGCAGTACTTC. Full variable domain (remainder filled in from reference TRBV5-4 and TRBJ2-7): ETGVTQSPTHLIKTRGQQVTLRCSSQSGHNTVSWYQQALGQGPQFIFQYYREEENGRGNFPPRFSGLQFPNYSSELNVNALELDDSALYLCASSFAGPYEQYFGPGTRLTVT.

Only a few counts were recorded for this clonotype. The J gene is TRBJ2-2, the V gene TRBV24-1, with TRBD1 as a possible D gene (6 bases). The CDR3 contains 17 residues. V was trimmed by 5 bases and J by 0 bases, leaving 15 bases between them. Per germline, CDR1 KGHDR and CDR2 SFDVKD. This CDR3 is CATSAYLGQPNTGELFF. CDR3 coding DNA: TGTGCCACCAGTGCTTACCTAGGACAGCCGAACACCGGGGAGCTGTTTTTT.

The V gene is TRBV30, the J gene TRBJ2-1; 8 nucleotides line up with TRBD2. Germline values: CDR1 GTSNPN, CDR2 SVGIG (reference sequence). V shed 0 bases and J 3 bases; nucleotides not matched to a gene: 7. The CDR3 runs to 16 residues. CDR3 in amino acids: CAWSVRGLAGYNEQFF. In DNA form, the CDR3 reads TGTGCCTGGAGTGTACGGGGGCTAGCGGGCTACAATGAGCAGTTCTTC.

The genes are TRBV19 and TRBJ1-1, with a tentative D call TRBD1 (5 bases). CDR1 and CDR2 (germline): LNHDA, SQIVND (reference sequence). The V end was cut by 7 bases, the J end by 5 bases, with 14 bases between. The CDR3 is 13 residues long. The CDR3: CASTPPGVTEAFF. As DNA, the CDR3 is TGTGCCAGTACCCCCCCGGGGGTGACTGAAGCTTTCTTT.